The rows below give T cell receptor beta chains drawn from one sample of a study of beta chain features in type 1 diabetes. Using immunoSEQ multiplex PCR, the repertoire was profiled, and TCRdb retains in-frame clones only, with some absent. Of about 660,000 clones in the sample, about 14% were seen once. Sequenced input: naive CD4+ T cells from blood. These TCRs come from a man aged 18-30 years with type 1 diabetes. Both conserved end residues are part of each CDR3. The D gene is left open where the match is weak. Part of the rows lack a size; the others show once, few, many or a class for expanded clones.

.,TRBV30,TRBJ2-3,few,TGTGCCTGGAGTGCCGGCAGGACCACAGATACGCAGTATTTT,CAWSAGRTTDTQYF
.,TRBV7-2,TRBJ2-7,few,TGTGCCAGCAGCTTACAGGGCCCGAACTACGAGCAGTACTTC,CASSLQGPNYEQYF
.,TRBV10-2,TRBJ2-7,.,TGCGCCAGCAGAGGGACTTCAGCCCTGGAGCAGTACTTC,CASRGTSALEQYF
.,TRBV7-2,TRBJ2-5,.,TGTGCCAGCAGCTTAGGAACGGTGAAAGAGACCCAGTACTTC,CASSLGTVKETQYF
.,TRBV9,TRBJ2-7,.,TGTGCCAGCAGCCCCCGGGGGACCCTAGGGGAGCAGTACTTC,CASSPRGTLGEQYF
TRBD2,TRBV30,TRBJ2-3,.,TGTGCCTGGGCCGGGGGGGCCAGACGGGATACGCAGTATTTT,CAWAGGARRDTQYF
.,TRBV14,TRBJ2-1,few,TGTGCCAGCAGCCAGTACGTGGATGAGCAGTTCTTC,CASSQYVDEQFF
.,TRBV5-1,TRBJ1-4,.,TGCGCCAGCAGCTTGGCCTTGAGGAGGGATCGGAATGAAAAACTGTTTTTT,CASSLALRRDRNEKLFF
.,TRBV4-2,TRBJ1-2,.,TGTGCCAGCAGCCAAGATCACAGCATATTGAACGGCTACACCTTC,CASSQDHSILNGYTF
.,TRBV25-1,TRBJ1-2,few,TGTGCCAGCAGTGGAATGGGGGAGGATGGCTACACCTTC,CASSGMGEDGYTF
.,TRBV5-4,TRBJ1-1,.,TGTGCCAGCAGCACAAGGACAGAGAGGAACACTGAAGCTTTCTTT,CASSTRTERNTEAFF
.,TRBV7-9,TRBJ2-7,few,TGTGCCAGCAGCCTCGGAACTTTTGGCGAGCAGTACTTC,CASSLGTFGEQYF
.,TRBV7-2,TRBJ2-1,few,TGTGCCAGCAGCCTTTCGTACAATGAGCAGTTCTTC,CASSLSYNEQFF
.,TRBV29-1,TRBJ2-7,.,TGCAGCGTTGCCCGGGACCGATACTCCTACGAGCAGTACTTC,CSVARDRYSYEQYF
TRBD2,TRBV7-8,TRBJ2-5,few,TGTGCCAGCAGCTTGGGGACTAGTAGGGAGACCCAGTACTTC,CASSLGTSRETQYF
TRBD1,TRBV2,TRBJ1-2,.,TGTGCCAGCAGGACACAGGGGTCTAACTATGGCTACACCTTC,CASRTQGSNYGYTF
TRBD2,TRBV9,TRBJ2-1,.,TGTGCCAGCAGCGGGGGACTAGCGGTATACAATGAGCAGTTCTTC,CASSGGLAVYNEQFF
.,TRBV18,TRBJ2-5,few,TGTGCCAGCTCACCTACAGGGCAAGAGACCCAGTACTTC,CASSPTGQETQYF
.,TRBV30,TRBJ1-5,few,TGTGCCTGGGCCCGACAGAGAAATCAGCCCCAGCATTTT,CAWARQRNQPQHF
TRBD1,TRBV5-4,TRBJ2-7,.,TGTGCCAGCAGCTTGACAGGGGGCGGACTTTCGGAGCAGTACTTC,CASSLTGGGLSEQYF
TRBD2,TRBV6-1,TRBJ2-1,.,TGTGCCAGCAGTGAGCTGACTAGCCATGAGCAGTTCTTC,CASSELTSHEQFF
.,TRBV19,TRBJ2-5,few,TGTGCCAGTAGTGTAAGACAGCACCAAGAGACCCAGTACTTC,CASSVRQHQETQYF
.,TRBV19,TRBJ1-5,few,TGTGCCAGTAGGAGGAGGGGCAATCAGCCCCAGCATTTT,CASRRRGNQPQHF
.,TRBV15,TRBJ1-2,few,TGTGCCACCAGCAGAGATCTTCGAGGGGACGGCTACACCTTC,CATSRDLRGDGYTF
.,TRBV7-2,TRBJ2-5,.,TGTGCCAGCAGCAAATATGGACCCAGCCAAGAGACCCAGTACTTC,CASSKYGPSQETQYF
.,TRBV7-9,TRBJ2-7,few,TGTGCCAGCAGCTTAGGCAGGGTCGACGAGCAGTACTTC,CASSLGRVDEQYF
.,TRBV30,TRBJ2-4,few,TGTGCCTGGGTCCCAAGGCAGGTCCAAAACATTCAGTACTTC,CAWVPRQVQNIQYF
TRBD2,TRBV20-1,TRBJ2-1,.,TGCAGTGCTAGCAGCGGGGATGAGCAGTTCTTC,CSASSGDEQFF
.,TRBV4-1,TRBJ1-4,.,TGCGCCAGCAGCCAAGGCCTCTACGGGGGCCGGGAAAAACTGTTTTTT,CASSQGLYGGREKLFF
.,TRBV5-1,TRBJ2-2,.,TGCGCCAGCAGCTTCCAACCCGGGACAATGAACACCGGGGAGCTGTTTTTT,CASSFQPGTMNTGELFF
TRBD2,TRBV9,TRBJ2-1,.,TGTGCCAGCAGCCGCCGGGCAGGGACTAGCGGTTTTAATGAGCAGTTCTTC,CASSRRAGTSGFNEQFF
.,TRBV18,TRBJ2-5,.,TGTGCCAGCTCACCCGATTTAGTAGAGACCCAGTACTTC,CASSPDLVETQYF
.,TRBV5-1,TRBJ2-1,.,TGCGCCAGCAGCTTGGCCCACAATGATTACAATGAGCAGTTCTTC,CASSLAHNDYNEQFF
.,TRBV7-8,TRBJ2-3,few,TGTGCCAGCAGGATGGGGGGCACAGATACGCAGTATTTT,CASRMGGTDTQYF
.,TRBV30,TRBJ1-1,.,TGTGCCTGGAGTTCGAAGCCTACCGGGACTGAAGCTTTCTTT,CAWSSKPTGTEAFF
.,TRBV30,TRBJ2-4,few,TGTGCCTGGAGTCGGGGGACAGCAAACATTCAGTACTTC,CAWSRGTANIQYF
.,TRBV6-6,TRBJ2-7,few,TGTGCCAGCAGTCCACGAGACCTGGGCTACGAGCAGTACTTC,CASSPRDLGYEQYF
.,TRBV19,TRBJ1-1,.,TGTGCCAGTAGTATTAATCCCCCCAGGGGAGGAGACACTGAAGCTTTCTTT,CASSINPPRGGDTEAFF
.,TRBV11-3,TRBJ2-1,.,TGTGCCAGCAGCTTGGGACGAGAAGACAATGAGCAGTTCTTC,CASSLGREDNEQFF
TRBD1,TRBV10-3,TRBJ1-5,few,TGTGCCACCGGACAGGTGGGCAATCAGCCCCAGCATTTT,CATGQVGNQPQHF
.,TRBV18,TRBJ2-6,few,TGTGCCAGCTCACAGACGGGGCAACTCTCTGGGGCCAACGTCCTGACTTTC,CASSQTGQLSGANVLTF
TRBD1,TRBV5-1,TRBJ1-4,few,TGCGCCAGCAGCGGACAGGAGAATGAAAAACTGTTTTTT,CASSGQENEKLFF
TRBD1,TRBV28,TRBJ2-7,.,TGTGCCATCGGGGACAGCTACGAGCAGTACTTC,CAIGDSYEQYF
.,TRBV20-1,TRBJ2-5,.,TGCAGTGCTTACCAAGAGACCCAGTACTTC,CSAYQETQYF
.,TRBV4-2,TRBJ2-1,.,TGTGCCAGCAGCCAAGCTCTAGATGGTGAGCAGTTCTTC,CASSQALDGEQFF
TRBD1,TRBV7-2,TRBJ1-6,.,TGTGCCAGCAGTAGGGGAGGGGCCGGGGTTATTCAGGGGGCGAACCTCCACTTT,CASSRGGAGVIQGANLHF
.,TRBV18,TRBJ2-5,few,TGTGCCAGCTCACCCGGGACGGAAGAGACCCAGTACTTC,CASSPGTEETQYF
.,TRBV7-9,TRBJ1-1,few,TGTGCCAGCAGTCCCCTTACCGGGACAAAGAACACTGAAGCTTTCTTT,CASSPLTGTKNTEAFF
.,TRBV20-1,TRBJ1-1,.,TGCAGTGCTAGGGAGAGGGAAGAAGCTTTCTTT,CSAREREEAFF
.,TRBV6-1,TRBJ1-2,.,TGTGCCAGCAGTGAAGCCGACAGCCAACCTTCCTATGGCTACACCTTC,CASSEADSQPSYGYTF
.,TRBV9,TRBJ2-1,.,TGTGCCAGCAGCGCCTTTGGGGCGGGGGAGCAGTTCTTC,CASSAFGAGEQFF
.,TRBV10-3,TRBJ2-3,few,TGTGCCATCGGGCCAGGGCAATCTAGCACAGATACGCAGTATTTT,CAIGPGQSSTDTQYF
TRBD1,TRBV7-2,TRBJ2-5,few,TGTGCCAGCAGCTCCCGGGACAGGGATCGGGAGACCCAGTACTTC,CASSSRDRDRETQYF
.,TRBV4-3,TRBJ2-7,few,TGCGCCAGCAGCCAAGATTTGGGCCACGAGCAGTACTTC,CASSQDLGHEQYF
.,TRBV6-5,TRBJ1-2,few,TGTGCCAGCAGTTACGGGTCAGGTTATGGCTACACCTTC,CASSYGSGYGYTF
TRBD1,TRBV2,TRBJ1-5,few,TGTGCCAGCAGGTGGACAGGGGGCCCTCAGCCCCAGCATTTT,CASRWTGGPQPQHF
TRBD1,TRBV29-1,TRBJ2-7,.,TGCAGCGCGGGACAGAAATCCTCCTACGAGCAGTACTTC,CSAGQKSSYEQYF
TRBD2,TRBV5-4,TRBJ2-2,.,TGTGCCAGCAGCTTGGGGACTAGCTCCCAGAACACCGGGGAGCTGTTTTTT,CASSLGTSSQNTGELFF
TRBD1,TRBV6-1,TRBJ1-5,.,TGTGCCAGCAGCCGGACAGGGAGTGAGCCCCAGCATTTT,CASSRTGSEPQHF